Below, 19 T cell receptor beta chains from the same sample are listed, as sequenced in a study of blood T cells in healthy people across ages. With a J-beta primer mix and a sample-barcoded 5' primer, a second PCR ran 7 to 11 cycles. TCRdb reanalysed the 5' RACE reads using MiXCR and keeps one entry per CDR3 protein. The sample holds approximately 600,000 distinct CDR3 sequences, under 65% seen once. The sequenced material came from blood. The receptors stem from a man aged 55 to 70 in good health.

Concerning this clonotype itself: A read error may produce the germline difference seen at one junction end. The genes are TRBV4-1 and TRBJ2-1; no clear D. There are 16 residues in the CDR3. Germline V gene sequence: CDR1 MGHRA, CDR2 YSYEKL. The chain's CDR3 is CASSQDGLVELNEQFF. DNA for the CDR3: TGCGCCAGCAGCCAAGATGGGCTAGTAGAGTTAAATGAACAGTTCTTC.

The DNA for the CDR3 is TGTGCCAGCAGCTTACGTGGCGCCTCAAGCGGGGGTGAGACCCAGTACTTC. Amino acids: CASSLRGASSGGETQYF. The rearrangement links TRBV11-2 to TRBJ2-5; 8 positions agree with TRBD2. The germline gives CDR1 SGHAT, CDR2 FQNNGV. J lost 5 bases, V lost 2 bases, and 13 bases had no gene match. CDR3 length equals 17 residues.

To note about this clonotype: A read error is possible here, since a much larger clone lies one base away. The chain has TRBV2 and TRBJ2-5; D gene ambiguous. Germline assignment: CDR1 SNHLY and CDR2 FYNNEI. CDR3 size: 11 residues. The CDR3 DNA reads as TGTGCCGGCAGACTGAGGGAGACCCAGTACTTC. Residues: CAGRLRETQYF.

This chain joins TRBV4-1 and TRBJ2-6, with D possibly called TRBD1 or TRBD2 (5 bases each). The ends were cut back, 1 base at V and 7 bases at J, with 20 bases in the middle. CDR1 is MGHRA and CDR2 is YSYEKL in the germline V gene. The CDR3 loop spans 18 amino acids. The CDR3 bases are TGCGCCAGCAGCCAAGCGGGGACCCCTACCTCGGCAGCCAACGTCCTGACTTTC. It specifies CASSQAGTPTSAANVLTF.

This chain joins TRBV18 and TRBJ2-5, with D perhaps being TRBD1 or TRBD2 (5 bases each). There are 14 residues in the CDR3. Trimming removed 0 bases at V and 5 bases at J, with 10 bases between. The germline V gene has CDR1 KGHSH and CDR2 LQKENI. This CDR3 is CASSPPRGVETQYF. DNA of the CDR3: TGTGCCAGCTCACCACCGAGGGGAGTGGAGACCCAGTACTTC.

V gene TRBV14 combines with J gene TRBJ2-5, with 8 bases lining up with TRBD2. V was clipped by 1 base and J by 2 bases; unmatched bases: 6. This CDR3 is 16 amino acids long. Germline loops: CDR1 SGHDN, CDR2 FVKESK. Here the CDR3 reads CASSQVLIAGQETQYF. The CDR3, as DNA: TGTGCCAGCAGCCAAGTTCTTATAGCGGGGCAAGAGACCCAGTACTTC.

The chain links TRBV27 to TRBJ2-5; 9 bases are a match to TRBD2. Germline V gene sequence: CDR1 MNHEY, CDR2 SMNVEV (reference sequence). V trimming: 3 bases; J trimming: 7 bases; junction bases outside the gene matches: 6. CDR3 size: 14 residues. This chain's CDR3 is CASSFGLARGTQYF. In DNA form, the CDR3 reads TGTGCCAGCAGTTTCGGACTAGCGAGGGGGACCCAGTACTTC.

The chain links TRBV5-1 to TRBJ2-1, with D perhaps matching TRBD1 or TRBD2 (6 bases each). Germline V gene lookup returns CDR1 SGHRS and CDR2 YFSETQ. The V end lost 4 bases, the J end lost 5 bases, and 13 bases lay between the germline ends. CDR3 length: 14 residues. The CDR3, as DNA: TGCGCCAGCAGCAGGGGGGACCACCACAATGAGCAGTTCTTC. This translates into CASSRGDHHNEQFF. The whole variable domain, filled in from reference TRBV5-1 and TRBJ2-1, reads KAGVTQTPRYLIKTRGQQVTLSCSPISGHRSVSWYQQTPGQGLQFLFEYFSETQRNKGNFPGRFSGRQFSNSRSEMNVSTLELGDSALYLCASSRGDHHNEQFFGPGTRLTVL.

The CDR3 DNA reads as TGTGCCAGCAGCCAAGATGAGGTGCCCCAGTACTTC. Encoded protein: CASSQDEVPQYF. The chain employs TRBV3-1 and TRBJ2-5, with D hard to call. The CDR3 has 12 residues. Per the germline V gene, CDR1 is LGHDT and CDR2 is YNNKEL (reference sequence). Trimming shortened V by 0 bases and J by 9 bases, and 8 bases separated the two germline ends.

This chain uses TRBV4-1 with TRBJ2-5; 13 nucleotides agree with TRBD2. Matching the DNA end better, TRBJ2-1 makes the J call doubtful. CDR1 and CDR2 from the germline V gene are MGHRA and YSYEKL. This CDR3 spans 17 amino acids. The CDR3: CASSQMAGLAGKETQFF. CDR3 in DNA: TGCGCCAGCAGCCAGATGGCGGGACTAGCGGGGAAAGAGACCCAGTTCTTC.

The CDR3: CATSRPGQFYGYTF. Written as DNA, the CDR3 is TGTGCCACCAGCAGACCGGGACAGTTTTATGGCTACACCTTC. The rearrangement uses TRBV15 and TRBJ1-2; 7 bases line up with TRBD1. The CDR3 consists of 14 residues. The J segment lost 5 bases and the V segment lost 2 bases, leaving 5 bases of the junction unmatched. Germline-derived CDR1 and CDR2 are LNHNV and YYDKDF (reference sequence). The full variable domain, with the rest looked up from reference TRBV15 and TRBJ1-2, is DAMVIQNPRYQVTQFGKPVTLSCSQTLNHNVMYWYQQKSSQAPKLLFHYYDKDFNNEADTPDNFQSRRPNTSFCFLDIRSPGLGDTAMYLCATSRPGQFYGYTFGSGTRLTVV.

This clonotype was seen ten or more times. The chain is built from TRBV20-1 and TRBJ2-1; TRBD2 matches 9 bases. Germline CDR1 and CDR2: DFQATT and SNEGSKA (reference sequence). The CDR3 runs 15 residues. V lost 5 bases to trimming and J lost 8 bases; unmatched junction nucleotides: 13. The CDR3: CSAEPGTSLTDEQFF. CDR3 DNA sequence: TGCAGTGCTGAGCCCGGGACTAGCCTTACGGATGAGCAGTTCTTC.

J is TRBJ2-5 and V is TRBV3-1, with 15 positions matching TRBD2. The germline gives CDR1 LGHDT, CDR2 YNNKEL (reference sequence). The length of the CDR3 is 17 residues. Trimming cost V 3 bases and J 2 bases; bases outside gene matches: 4. Written as DNA, the CDR3 is TGTGCCAGCAGCCAGGGACTAGCGGGGGGCCGGCAAGAGACCCAGTACTTC. Its translation: CASSQGLAGGRQETQYF.

The chain combines TRBV6-5 with TRBJ2-1; D is unclear. The CDR3 extends over 13 amino acids. Trimming took off 4 bases at V and 7 bases at J, with 11 bases between the two ends. Germline V gene lookup returns CDR1 MNHEY and CDR2 SVGAGI. CDR3 nucleotide sequence: TGTGCCAGCAGTTTCTCCGGAGCTAATGAGCAGTTCTTC. This codes for CASSFSGANEQFF.

The gene calls are TRBV7-2 and TRBJ1-2; possible D gene TRBD1, 6 bases. V was pared by 6 bases and J by 7 bases, with 18 bases between. The CDR3 length is 14 residues. From germline, CDR1 is SGHTA and CDR2 FQGNSA. DNA for the CDR3: TGTGCCAGCAGTTCACAGGGTACTGATCTTGGCTACACCTTC. Translation: CASSSQGTDLGYTF. Drawing the rest from reference TRBV7-2 and TRBJ1-2, the complete variable domain is GAGVSQSPSNKVTEKGKDVELRCDPISGHTALYWYRQSLGQGLEFLIYFQGNSAPDKSGLPSDRFSAERTGGSVSTLTIQRTQQEDSAVYLCASSSQGTDLGYTFGSGTRLTVV.

A remark on this clonotype: This may be a read error, as it is one base from a much larger clone. The J gene is TRBJ1-5, the V gene TRBV28; unclear D gene. Germline CDR1 reads MDHEN; CDR2 reads SYDVKM. The germline V and J ends were trimmed by 2 bases and 12 bases, with 8 bases remaining between them. This CDR3 has 11 amino acids. This CDR3 reads CASSLQSVQHF. CDR3 bases: TGTGCCAGCAGTTTACAGAGCGTCCAGCATTTT.

The V call is TRBV20-1, the J call TRBJ2-1, with 9 bases identical to TRBD2. J lost 10 bases, V lost 6 bases, and 13 bases had no gene match. The CDR3 is 14 amino acids. CDR1 is DFQATT, CDR2 SNEGSKA, per germline (reference sequence). The CDR3 nucleotides read TGCAGTGCAGGGGCGGCTAGCGGGACTCGGGAGCAGTTCTTC. Protein: CSAGAASGTREQFF.

The CDR3 sequence is CASSLGWGTQYF. Written as DNA, the CDR3 is TGTGCCAGCAGCCTAGGGTGGGGCACCCAGTACTTC. The chain combines TRBV6-1 with TRBJ2-4; a possible D gene is TRBD1 (5 bases). The ends were cut back, 6 bases at V and 13 bases at J, with 16 bases in the middle. This CDR3 has 12 amino acids. Germline CDR1 and CDR2: MNHNS and SASEGT.

The chain couples TRBV29-1 to TRBJ1-6, with 9 bases fitting TRBD1. The CDR3 loop spans 14 amino acids. The ends lost 4 bases at V and 7 bases at J; junction bases unmatched: 5. Germline loops: CDR1 SQVTM, CDR2 ANQGSEA. The CDR3 loop is CSVAGTGLNSPLHF. In DNA, the CDR3 is TGCAGCGTTGCCGGGACAGGGCTAAATTCACCCCTCCACTTT. Full variable domain (missing parts from reference TRBV29-1 and TRBJ1-6): SAVISQKPSRDICQRGTSLTIQCQVDSQVTMMFWYRQQPGQSLTLIATANQGSEATYESGFVIDKFPISRPNLTFSTLTVSNMSPEDSSIYLCSVAGTGLNSPLHFGNGTRLTVT.